This T cell receptor beta chain was identified in a study of T cell responses to AZD1222 COVID-19 vaccine. Broader study findings: At study baseline, merely several AZD1222 recipients were seropositive. Increases in Spike-specific TCR breadth and depth were seen after two AZD1222 doses. Spike-wide coverage was observed for vaccine-associated CD4 TCRs, with dominant responses at 160-218 and 743-854. White British donors predominated, females outnumbered males, and clonal diversity was possibly underestimated.

On this clone: Its antigen is unidentified.

The protocol was immunoSEQ multiplex PCR, while the TCRdb copy is restricted to in-frame clones and leaves out a portion. Among roughly 120,000 clones listed, roughly 93% were seen once. The TCR comes from an adult who received the AZD1222 COVID-19 vaccine. Sequenced material: peripheral blood, taken 28 days after the second AZD1222 dose.

CDR3 nucleotides: TGTGCCAGCAGCTTAGGGGACAGGGCCAATCAGCCCCAGCATTTT. Translated, it gives CASSLGDRANQPQHF. The rearrangement uses TRBV7-6 and TRBJ1-5, with TRBD1 matching over 9 bases. Germline CDR1 reads SGHVS; CDR2 reads FNYEAQ. With 1 base clipped from V and 3 bases from J, the junction kept 1 base outside the gene matches. The length of the CDR3 is 15 residues.